The 14 T cell receptor beta chains reported below all come from one sample, sequenced in a study of T-cell reconstitution after alpha-beta-depleted transplantation in children. Study-wide points: Counts and diversity of T cells one year after transplant came mostly from newly produced T cells.

The authors prepared the TCRbeta library with unique molecular identifiers. TCRdb re-called the PCR reads through MiXCR, storing one row per CDR3 protein. The sample includes 330,000 or so distinct CDR3 sequences, just over 7.5% of them seen just once. Antigen specificity for these receptors is unknown. Sequencing used peripheral blood, obtained 360 days after TCRalphabeta/CD19-depleted stem cell transplant. These receptors were obtained from a female patient aged 2-15 years who had a stem cell transplant for Fanconi anemia, so the T cells may come from the graft donor.

V and J are TRBV3-1 and TRBJ1-2; D perhaps matches TRBD1 (6 bases). The CDR3 loop spans 14 amino acids. Trimming removed 3 bases from V and 4 bases from J, with 12 bases in between. The germline gives CDR1 LGHDT, CDR2 YNNKEL (reference sequence). CDR3: CASSHTGTVYGYTF. The CDR3 coding sequence is TGTGCCAGCAGCCATACAGGGACTGTCTATGGCTACACCTTC.

Many counts were recorded for this clonotype. The J gene is TRBJ1-1, the V gene TRBV6-5; D gene uncertain. Per germline, CDR1 MNHEY and CDR2 SVGAGI. V was cut by 2 bases and J by 4 bases, with 11 bases left in between. The CDR3 consists of 14 residues. CDR3 protein: CASSYTLLGTEAFF. The CDR3, as DNA: TGTGCCAGCAGTTACACCCTATTAGGCACTGAAGCTTTCTTT.

This clonotype was detected many times. V usage is TRBV2 and J usage is TRBJ2-5, with D tentatively TRBD1 or TRBD2 (6 bases each). The germline V gene has CDR1 SNHLY and CDR2 FYNNEI. The germline V and J ends were trimmed by 0 bases and 7 bases, with 24 bases remaining between them. There are 18 residues in the CDR3. CDR3 loop: CASSEALWPGDTSGTQYF. The CDR3 DNA reads as TGTGCCAGCAGTGAAGCGCTTTGGCCGGGGGACACCTCGGGGACCCAGTACTTC.

This clonotype came up many times. The CDR3 reads CASSSGQGRANVLTF. CDR3 nucleotides: TGTGCCAGCAGTTCGGGACAGGGCCGGGCCAACGTCCTGACTTTC. The chain links TRBV12-3 or TRBV12-4 to TRBJ2-6; 9 bases agree with TRBD1. V gave up 4 bases and J gave up 5 bases; unmatched junction bases: 3. CDR3 length: 15 residues.

V is TRBV28 and J is TRBJ2-7, with TRBD2 matching over 8 bases. Trimming removed 5 bases from V and 5 bases from J; junction bases left unmatched: 11. The CDR3 extends over 15 amino acids. Germline V CDR1 and CDR2: MDHEN, SYDVKM. Written as DNA, the CDR3 is TGTGCCAGCAGTCGGGGCGGGGGGCGAATAGACGAGCAGTACTTC. The encoded protein is CASSRGGGRIDEQYF.

The table lists this clonotype with many counts. The chain is built from TRBV20-1 and TRBJ1-5, with unresolved D. Germline V gene sequence: CDR1 DFQATT, CDR2 SNEGSKA (reference sequence). The CDR3 sequence is 12 residues long. With 5 bases removed from V and 5 bases from J, the gap between germline ends came to 10 bases. The DNA of the CDR3 is TGCAGTGCTGCCGACCGGGATCAGCCCCAGCATTTT. Translation: CSAADRDQPQHF.

The chain uses TRBV6-1 and TRBJ2-1; D perhaps matches TRBD1 (8 bases). This CDR3 has 15 residues. Trimming removed 1 base at V and 6 bases at J, with 13 bases between. Germline CDR1 and CDR2: MNHNS and SASEGT. In DNA form, the CDR3 reads TGTGCCAGCAGTGAAGGGACAGGGAGGGCCAATGAGCAGTTCTTC. Protein product: CASSEGTGRANEQFF.

This clonotype occurred many times. The chain uses TRBV5-1 and TRBJ2-5, with 7 bases that match TRBD1. The V segment lost 4 bases and the J segment 5 bases; nucleotides outside the gene matches: 11. The V gene's germline CDR1 is SGHRS and CDR2 YFSETQ. The CDR3 consists of 15 residues. In nucleotides, the CDR3 is TGCGCCAGCAGCACCTTGCGTGGGACAGCGGAGACCCAGTACTTC. The encoded protein is CASSTLRGTAETQYF.

The rearrangement joins TRBV28 to TRBJ1-2; TRBD1 might be the D (5 bases). CDR1 and CDR2 from the germline V gene are MDHEN and SYDVKM. The V gene lost 5 bases and the J gene lost 4 bases, with 20 bases spanning the gap. The CDR3 spans 16 residues. CDR3 sequence: CASSPSYLTDRYGYTF. The CDR3 DNA reads as TGTGCCAGCAGTCCGTCATATTTGACAGATCGCTATGGCTACACCTTC.

This clonotype turned up a few times. This chain connects TRBV4-3 to TRBJ2-3; no clear D gene. Trimming pared 0 bases from V and 3 bases from J, leaving 13 bases between. The germline CDR1 and CDR2 sequences are LGHNA and YSLEER. The CDR3 consists of 16 residues. The CDR3 reads CASSQDLGRETDTQYF. In DNA form, the CDR3 reads TGCGCCAGCAGCCAAGATCTTGGCAGAGAAACAGATACGCAGTATTTT.

This clonotype was counted only a few times. This chain uses TRBV5-1 with TRBJ1-3; TRBD1 matches at 7 bases. J lost 6 bases, V lost 4 bases, and 16 bases had no gene match. CDR1 is SGHRS and CDR2 is YFSETQ in the germline V gene. CDR3 size: 17 residues. CDR3 residues: CASSSLGGLGQQNTIYF. DNA of the CDR3: TGCGCCAGCAGCAGCCTGGGCGGTTTGGGACAGCAAAACACCATATATTTT. Filled out from reference TRBV5-1 and TRBJ1-3, the complete variable domain reads KAGVTQTPRYLIKTRGQQVTLSCSPISGHRSVSWYQQTPGQGLQFLFEYFSETQRNKGNFPGRFSGRQFSNSRSEMNVSTLELGDSALYLCASSSLGGLGQQNTIYFGEGSWLTVV.

The table lists this clonotype with a few counts. V gene TRBV29-1 combines with J gene TRBJ1-6; D may be TRBD1 (5 bases). CDR1 and CDR2 from the germline V gene are SQVTM and ANQGSEA. The CDR3 has 17 residues. V dropped 3 bases and J dropped 8 bases, with 23 bases sitting between them. The CDR3 sequence: CSVDEWGPFHLHSPLHF. As DNA, the CDR3 is TGCAGCGTTGACGAGTGGGGACCCTTCCACTTACATTCACCCCTCCACTTT.

This clonotype showed up many times. J is TRBJ2-5 and V is TRBV7-2; TRBD1 matches at 8 bases. After removal of 5 bases from V and 4 bases from J, the junction contained 0 bases not matched to a gene. Germline V gene lookup returns CDR1 SGHTA and CDR2 FQGNSA. The CDR3 is made up of 12 amino acids. CDR3 in amino acids: CASSQGAETQYF. DNA for the CDR3: TGTGCCAGCAGCCAGGGGGCAGAGACCCAGTACTTC.

This clonotype was seen many times. The V gene is TRBV25-1, the J gene TRBJ2-3, with 7 bases that match TRBD2. Germline V gives CDR1 MGHDK, CDR2 SYGVNS. After removal of 10 bases from V and 4 bases from J, the junction contained 5 bases not matched to a gene. This CDR3 spans 12 amino acids. CDR3 protein: CAISRGADTQYF. Here the CDR3 DNA reads TGTGCCATCTCACGGGGGGCAGATACGCAGTATTTT.